This record looks at one TCR beta chain sequence and its context. Antigen specificity is unknown. Profiling relied on immunoSEQ multiplex PCR, and the TCRdb table lists in-frame clones only, not all of them. The table lists 4,500 to 6,500 clones, approximately 81% of them singletons, with about 4.1% in the top ten. As for time point: recipient sample about 28 days before transplant, after cytoreduction. Recipient blood drawn about 28 days pretransplant and days 30, 100, 180 after. The junction had 10 bases not matched to a gene; V was cut back by 3 bases and J by 5 bases. Germline CDR1 SGHRS, CDR2 YFSETQ. The CDR3 totals 16 residues. The sample belongs to a study of T cell clonotyping in hematopoietic cell transplantation. Notes on the study in general: Recipient TCR diversity dropped after transplant; expanded clonotypes rose from day 30 to 180.

Material: peripheral blood mononuclear cells, obtained before stem cell transplant. The chain is built from TRBV5-1 and TRBJ2-5; 10 bases match TRBD2. This receptor was obtained from a man aged 55 to 70 with acute myeloid leukemia. Some clones in this sample may be carry-over from other donors' samples. CDR3 region: CASSSILAGVRETQYF. The CDR3 bases are TGCGCCAGCAGCTCAATTCTAGCGGGAGTTCGTGAGACCCAGTACTTC.